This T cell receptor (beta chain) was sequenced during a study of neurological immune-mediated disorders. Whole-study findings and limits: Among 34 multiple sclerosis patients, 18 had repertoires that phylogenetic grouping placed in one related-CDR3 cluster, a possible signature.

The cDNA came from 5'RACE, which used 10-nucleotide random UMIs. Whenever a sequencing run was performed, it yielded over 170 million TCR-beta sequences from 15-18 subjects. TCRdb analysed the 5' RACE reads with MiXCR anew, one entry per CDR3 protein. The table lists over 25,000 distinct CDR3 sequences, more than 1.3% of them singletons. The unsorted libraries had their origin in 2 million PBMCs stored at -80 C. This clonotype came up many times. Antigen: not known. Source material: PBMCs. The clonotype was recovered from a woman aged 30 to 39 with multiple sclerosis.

The CDR3 region is CSAGGMSSYNEQFF. The CDR3 DNA is TGCAGTGCTGGCGGGATGAGCTCCTACAATGAGCAGTTCTTC. J is TRBJ2-1 and V is TRBV20-1; a weak D match, TRBD2 (6 bases). Germline CDR1 reads DFQATT; CDR2 reads SNEGSKA (reference sequence). The CDR3 runs to 14 residues. V was cut by 5 bases and J by 0 bases, with 11 bases left in between.